The entry below gives a single TCR beta chain sequence along with its context. This sample was taken from a study of T cell repertoires in aging, cancer and after chemotherapy. The template was genomic DNA from peripheral blood, not RNA. The CDR3 covers 14 residues. Germline CDR1 is GTSNPN and CDR2 is SVGIG (reference sequence). Multiplex touch-down PCR with TRB-A/B primers amplified rearranged V-D-J TRB sequences. Each CDR3 protein is one row after TCRdb ran MiXCR on the multiplex PCR reads. The sample consists of under 2,500 distinct CDR3 sequences, 22% of them appearing once. The V gene is TRBV30, the J gene TRBJ2-4, with 8 bases that match TRBD1. Sequenced material: blood. The clonotype originates from a human donor with a blood cancer. CDR3 sequence reads: CAGSPGQDKNIQYF. Here the CDR3 DNA reads TGTGCGGGGAGTCCGGGACAGGACAAGAACATTCAGTACTTC.